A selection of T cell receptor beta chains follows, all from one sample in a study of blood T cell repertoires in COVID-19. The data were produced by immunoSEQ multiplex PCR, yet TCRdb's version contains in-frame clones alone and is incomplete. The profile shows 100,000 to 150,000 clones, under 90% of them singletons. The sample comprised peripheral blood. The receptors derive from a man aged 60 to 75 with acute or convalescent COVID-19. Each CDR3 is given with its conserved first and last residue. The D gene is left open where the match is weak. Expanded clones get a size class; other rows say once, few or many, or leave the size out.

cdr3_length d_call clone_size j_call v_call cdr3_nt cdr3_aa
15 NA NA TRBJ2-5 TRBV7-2 TGTGCCAGCAGACCAAACAGGGACGGGGTGGAGACCCAGTACTTC CASRPNRDGVETQYF
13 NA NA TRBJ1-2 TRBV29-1 TGCAGCGTTGAAGGACCAGGTGGCTATGGCTACACCTTC CSVEGPGGYGYTF
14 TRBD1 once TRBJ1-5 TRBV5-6 TGTGCCAGCAGCGCCAGGGGGCCCTATCAGCCCCAGCATTTT CASSARGPYQPQHF
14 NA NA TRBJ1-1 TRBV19 TGTGCCAGTATGGAGGGGCCGGCCGACGGTGAAGCTTTCTTT CASMEGPADGEAFF
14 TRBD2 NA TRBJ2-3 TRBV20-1 TGCAGTGCTAGTGCGGGCGGGAGAGCAGATACGCAGTATTTT CSASAGGRADTQYF
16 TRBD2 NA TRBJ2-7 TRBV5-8 TGTGCCAGCAGCCCGAGAACTAGCGGGGCGGTCTACGAGCAGTACTTC CASSPRTSGAVYEQYF
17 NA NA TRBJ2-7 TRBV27 TGTGCCAGCAGTTTAAGGCCGGCGCCGCAGGCCTCCTACGAGCAGTACTTC CASSLRPAPQASYEQYF
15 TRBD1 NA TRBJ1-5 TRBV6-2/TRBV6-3 TGTGCCAGCAGCTTCGACAGGGTATCGGTTCAGCCCCAGCATTTT CASSFDRVSVQPQHF
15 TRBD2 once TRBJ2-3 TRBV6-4 TGTGCCAGCGGGGAAGCGGGAGTAGGCCCAGATACGCAGTATTTT CASGEAGVGPDTQYF
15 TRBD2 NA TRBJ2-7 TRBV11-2 TGTGCCAGCAGCTCGACTAGCGGGATTACCTACGAGCAGTACTTC CASSSTSGITYEQYF
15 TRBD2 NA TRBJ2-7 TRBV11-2 TGTGCCAGCAGCGGGGGACTAGCGGGAGGGACCGAGCAGTACTTC CASSGGLAGGTEQYF
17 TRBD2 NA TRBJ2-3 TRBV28 TGTGCCAGCAGTTTAAAAGGGCTAGCGGAAAACACAGATACGCAGTATTTT CASSLKGLAENTDTQYF
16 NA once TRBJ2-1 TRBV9 TGTGCCAGCAGCGTAGGGGAGCGCTACACGGACAATGAGCAGTTCTTC CASSVGERYTDNEQFF
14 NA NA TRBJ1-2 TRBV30 TGTGCCTGGAGTGTACCCTACTTTAACTATGGCTACACCTTC CAWSVPYFNYGYTF
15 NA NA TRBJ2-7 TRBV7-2 TGTGCCAGCAGTTTAGGGGCAATACCGGGGTACGAGCAGTACTTC CASSLGAIPGYEQYF